The T cell receptor beta chain described here comes from a study of cytomegalovirus exposure and HLA in healthy donors. 60 Vbeta and 13 Jbeta primers were used in PCR. Sequencing used immunoSEQ multiplex PCR; TCRdb keeps in-frame clones, though not all of them. The data show 130,000 or so clones, approximately 10% seen once. Overall study findings and caveats: Cytomegalovirus status was reportedly diagnosed by the classifier with high specificity and sensitivity. The study had only CMV serostatus as immune exposure information.

This clone has a handful of counts. The antigen remains undetermined. The receptor's source is a woman in her forties in good health and CMV-seropositive. Sequenced: PBMCs.

CDR3 sequence reads: CASSPNRGISYEQYF. CDR3 DNA: TGTGCCAGCAGCCCTAACAGGGGGATCTCCTACGAGCAGTACTTC. This sequence joins TRBV7-2 and TRBJ2-7; 8 nucleotides line up with TRBD1. Germline V gene data show CDR1 as SGHTA and CDR2 as FQGNSA. The CDR3 consists of 15 residues. V gave up 5 bases and J gave up 0 bases; unmatched junction bases: 6.